This TCR beta chain was captured by sequencing in a study of technical replicates of blood from several donors. V was clipped by 5 bases and J by 0 bases; unmatched bases: 4. Germline V gene lookup returns CDR1 MGHRA and CDR2 YSYEKL. The length of the CDR3 is 16 residues. Clones were sequenced by immunoSEQ multiplex PCR, and TCRdb holds only the in-frame ones, with some missing. The repertoire holds under 70,000 clones, with approximately 90% as singletons. This sequence joins TRBV4-1 and TRBJ1-6, with 7 nucleotides matching TRBD1. The sequencing sample was made of PBMCs. The receptor was isolated from a human donor in good health. Some clones in this sample may be carry-over from other donors' samples. CDR3 coding DNA: TGCGCCAGCAGCGCGGACAGGAGCTCCTATAATTCACCCCTCCACTTT. Protein product: CASSADRSSYNSPLHF.